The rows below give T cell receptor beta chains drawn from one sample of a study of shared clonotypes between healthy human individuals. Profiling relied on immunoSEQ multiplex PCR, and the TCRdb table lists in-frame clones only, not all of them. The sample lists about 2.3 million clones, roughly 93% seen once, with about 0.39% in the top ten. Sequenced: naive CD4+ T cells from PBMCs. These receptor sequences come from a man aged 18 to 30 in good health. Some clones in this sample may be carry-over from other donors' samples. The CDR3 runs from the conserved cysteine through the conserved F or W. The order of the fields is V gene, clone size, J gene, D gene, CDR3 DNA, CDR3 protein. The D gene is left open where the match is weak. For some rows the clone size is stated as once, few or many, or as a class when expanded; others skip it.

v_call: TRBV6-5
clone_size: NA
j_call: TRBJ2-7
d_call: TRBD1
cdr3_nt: TGTGCCAGCAGTATCCGACCGACAGGGTTCTACGAGCAGTACTTC
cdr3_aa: CASSIRPTGFYEQYF

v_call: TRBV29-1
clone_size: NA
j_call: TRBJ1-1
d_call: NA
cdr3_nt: TGCAGCGCCCGACAGGAGAGGAGCACTGAAGCTTTCTTT
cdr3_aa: CSARQERSTEAFF

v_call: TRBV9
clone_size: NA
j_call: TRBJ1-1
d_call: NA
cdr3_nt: TGTGCCAGCAGCCCCCAGGACAGAGGTAACACTGAAGCTTTCTTT
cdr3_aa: CASSPQDRGNTEAFF

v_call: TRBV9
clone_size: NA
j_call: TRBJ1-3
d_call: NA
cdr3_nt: TGTGCCAGCAGCGTAGGGGGCGCGAGCTCTGGAAACACCATATATTTT
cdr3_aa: CASSVGGASSGNTIYF

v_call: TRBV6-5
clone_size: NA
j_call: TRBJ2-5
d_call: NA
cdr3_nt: TGTGCCAGCAGTTACCGACAGTCCCGGGAGACCCAGTACTTC
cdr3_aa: CASSYRQSRETQYF

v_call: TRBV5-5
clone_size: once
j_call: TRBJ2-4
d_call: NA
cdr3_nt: TGTGCCAGCAGCTTGTTAGGGTGGGGGAACATTCAGTACTTC
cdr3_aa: CASSLLGWGNIQYF

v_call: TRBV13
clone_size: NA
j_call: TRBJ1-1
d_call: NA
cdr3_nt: TGTGCCAGCAGCCCCCGGATGAACACTGAAGCTTTCTTT
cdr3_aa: CASSPRMNTEAFF

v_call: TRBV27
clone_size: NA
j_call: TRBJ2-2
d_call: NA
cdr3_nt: TGTGCCAGCAGTTCCCGAGGGACCGGGGAGCTGTTTTTT
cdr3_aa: CASSSRGTGELFF

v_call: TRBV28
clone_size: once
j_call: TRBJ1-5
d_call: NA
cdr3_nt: TGTGCCAGCAGCCCCGTGGACCTTAGCAATCAGCCCCAGCATTTT
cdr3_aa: CASSPVDLSNQPQHF

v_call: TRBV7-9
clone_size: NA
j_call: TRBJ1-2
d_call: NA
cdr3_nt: TGTGCCAGCAGCTTACGCGAAGGGCCTCACTATGGCTACACCTTC
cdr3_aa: CASSLREGPHYGYTF

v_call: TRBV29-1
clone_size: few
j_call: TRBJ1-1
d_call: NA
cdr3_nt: TGCAGCGTAGCCGCGGGGACCACTGAAGCTTTCTTT
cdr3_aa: CSVAAGTTEAFF

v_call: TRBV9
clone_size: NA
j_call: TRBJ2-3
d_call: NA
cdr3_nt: TGTGCCAGCAGCGTACTGGGACTCTCTTATCAAGATACGCAGTATTTT
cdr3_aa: CASSVLGLSYQDTQYF

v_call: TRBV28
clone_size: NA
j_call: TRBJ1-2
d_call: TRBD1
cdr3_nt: TGTGCCACCACGGAGGACAGGGGGGGTTGGGGCTACACCTTC
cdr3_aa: CATTEDRGGWGYTF

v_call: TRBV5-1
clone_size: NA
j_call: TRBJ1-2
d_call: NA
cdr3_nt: TGCGCCAGCAGCTCCGGAGGAAACTATGGCTACACCTTC
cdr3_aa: CASSSGGNYGYTF

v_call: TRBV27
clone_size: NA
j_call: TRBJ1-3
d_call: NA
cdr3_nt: TGTGCCAGCAGTCCGCTAGGACAGGGAAACACCATATATTTT
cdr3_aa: CASSPLGQGNTIYF

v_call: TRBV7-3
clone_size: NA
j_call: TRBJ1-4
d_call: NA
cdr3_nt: TGTGCCAGCAGCCTTGTGGGTGGGACTAATGAAAAACTGTTTTTT
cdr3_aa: CASSLVGGTNEKLFF

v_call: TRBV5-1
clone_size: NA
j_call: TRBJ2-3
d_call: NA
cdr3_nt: TGCGCCAGCAGCTTGGCCCTGCTATTAGGGGCAGATACGCAGTATTTT
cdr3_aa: CASSLALLLGADTQYF

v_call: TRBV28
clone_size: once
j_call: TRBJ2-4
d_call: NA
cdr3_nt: TGTGCCAGCAGTCCTACAGGGGCCAAAAACATTCAGTACTTC
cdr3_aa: CASSPTGAKNIQYF

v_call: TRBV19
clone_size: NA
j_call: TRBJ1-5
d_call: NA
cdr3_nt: TGTGCCAGTAGTATAGGTTCAGGGTTAAGCAATCAGCCCCAGCATTTT
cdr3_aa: CASSIGSGLSNQPQHF

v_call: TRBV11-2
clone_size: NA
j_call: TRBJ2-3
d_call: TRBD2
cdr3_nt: TGTGCCAGCAGCACCCCTAAGAGCGGGGGCACAGATACGCAGTATTTT
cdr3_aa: CASSTPKSGGTDTQYF

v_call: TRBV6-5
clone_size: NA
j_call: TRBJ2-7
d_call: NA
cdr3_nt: TGTGCCAGCAGTTACCCCCCTGCGGGCGAGCAGTACTTC
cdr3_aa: CASSYPPAGEQYF

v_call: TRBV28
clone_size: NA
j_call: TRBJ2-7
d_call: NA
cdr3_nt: TGTGCCAGCAGTTATCCGGGACTGATCTCCTACGAGCAGTACTTC
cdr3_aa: CASSYPGLISYEQYF

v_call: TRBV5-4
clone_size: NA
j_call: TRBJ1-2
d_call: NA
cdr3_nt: TGTGCCATCACTGATAGGGCCAACTATGGCTACACCTTC
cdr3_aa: CAITDRANYGYTF

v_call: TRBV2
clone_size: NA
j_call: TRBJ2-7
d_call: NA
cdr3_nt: TGTGCCAGCCGGACTGACCAGCACGAGCAGTACTTC
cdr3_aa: CASRTDQHEQYF

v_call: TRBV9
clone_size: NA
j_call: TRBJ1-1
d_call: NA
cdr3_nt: TGTGCCAGCAGCATCGACAGCTTGAACACTGAAGCTTTCTTT
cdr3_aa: CASSIDSLNTEAFF

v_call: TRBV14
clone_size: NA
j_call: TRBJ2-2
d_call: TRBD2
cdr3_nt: TGTGCCAGCAGCCAAGAATTTATGCTAGCGGGAGTCGGGGAGCTGTTTTTT
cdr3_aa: CASSQEFMLAGVGELFF

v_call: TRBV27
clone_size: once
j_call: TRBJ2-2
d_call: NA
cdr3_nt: TGTGCCAGCAGTCCCCCGACCGGGGAGCTGTTTTTT
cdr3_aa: CASSPPTGELFF

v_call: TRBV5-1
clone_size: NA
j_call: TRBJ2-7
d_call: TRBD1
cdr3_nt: TGCGCCAGCAGCAGGGACAGGGTGGCCTACGAGCAGTACTTC
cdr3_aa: CASSRDRVAYEQYF

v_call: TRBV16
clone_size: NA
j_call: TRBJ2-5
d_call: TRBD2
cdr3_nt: TGTGCCAGCAGCCCACAGCAGGGCGGGGGAGAGACCCAGTACTTC
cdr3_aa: CASSPQQGGGETQYF

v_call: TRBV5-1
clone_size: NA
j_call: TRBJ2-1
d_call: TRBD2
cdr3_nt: TGCGCCAGCAGCGGACTAGCGGGAGTTAGCGTCAATGAGCAGTTCTTC
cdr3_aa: CASSGLAGVSVNEQFF

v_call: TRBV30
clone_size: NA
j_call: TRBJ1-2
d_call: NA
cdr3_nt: TGTGCCTGGAGTGTAGAGCCCTATGGCTACACCTTC
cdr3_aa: CAWSVEPYGYTF

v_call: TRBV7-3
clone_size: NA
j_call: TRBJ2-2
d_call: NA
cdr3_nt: TGTGCCAGCAGCTTAGGGGCGGATACCGGGGAGCTGTTTTTT
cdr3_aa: CASSLGADTGELFF

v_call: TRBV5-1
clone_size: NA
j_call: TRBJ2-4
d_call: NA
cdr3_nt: TGCGCCAGCAGCGAGGGGCTCGGCAAAAACATTCAGTACTTC
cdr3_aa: CASSEGLGKNIQYF

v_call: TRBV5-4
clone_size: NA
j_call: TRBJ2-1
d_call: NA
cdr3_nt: TGTGCCAGCAGCCTCAGGCGGAGCTCCTACAATGAGCAGTTCTTC
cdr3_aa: CASSLRRSSYNEQFF

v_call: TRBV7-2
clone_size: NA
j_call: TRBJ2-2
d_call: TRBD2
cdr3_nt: TGTGCCAGCAGCCAGCGGACTAGCGGGAGGGCCGCCGGGGAGCTGTTTTTT
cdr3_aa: CASSQRTSGRAAGELFF

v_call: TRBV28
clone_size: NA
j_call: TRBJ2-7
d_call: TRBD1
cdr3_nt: TGTGCCAGCAGTTTTGCTGGGACAGGCAGTAACGAGCAGTACTTC
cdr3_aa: CASSFAGTGSNEQYF

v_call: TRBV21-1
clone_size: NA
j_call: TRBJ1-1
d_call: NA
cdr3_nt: TGTGCCAGCAGCAAAGCCTCCCAGGGGGGAGAAGCTTTCTTT
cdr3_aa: CASSKASQGGEAFF

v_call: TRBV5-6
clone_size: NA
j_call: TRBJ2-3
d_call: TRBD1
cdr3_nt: TGTGCCAGCAGCTCCAGACAGGGGGCTCGCACAGATACGCAGTATTTT
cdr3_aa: CASSSRQGARTDTQYF

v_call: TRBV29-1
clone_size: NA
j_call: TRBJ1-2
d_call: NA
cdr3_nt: TGCAGCGTTGGGGGCTTTGGGGGGTATGGCTACACCTTC
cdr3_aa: CSVGGFGGYGYTF

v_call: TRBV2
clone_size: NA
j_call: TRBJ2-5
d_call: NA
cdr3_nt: TGTGCCAGCAGTGATCGTTTAGAGACCCAGTACTTC
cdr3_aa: CASSDRLETQYF

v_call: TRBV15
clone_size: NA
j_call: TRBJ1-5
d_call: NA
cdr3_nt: TGTGCCACCAGCGCTTTTGGAGGGCGGTACAATCAGCCCCAGCATTTT
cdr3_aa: CATSAFGGRYNQPQHF

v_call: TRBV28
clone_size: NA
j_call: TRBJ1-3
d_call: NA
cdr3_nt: TGTGCCAGCAGCGGACGGACTGGAAACACCATATATTTT
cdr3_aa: CASSGRTGNTIYF

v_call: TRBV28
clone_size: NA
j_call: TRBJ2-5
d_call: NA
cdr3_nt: TGTGCCAGCAGCCGGGGGAGTCAAGAGACCCAGTACTTC
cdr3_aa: CASSRGSQETQYF

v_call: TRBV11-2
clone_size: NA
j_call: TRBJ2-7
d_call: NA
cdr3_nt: TGTGCCAGCAGCTCCCCCTTGGGTTACTCCTACGAGCAGTACTTC
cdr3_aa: CASSSPLGYSYEQYF

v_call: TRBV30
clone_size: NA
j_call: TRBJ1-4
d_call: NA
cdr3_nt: TGTGCCTTACTTGCAACTAATGAAAAACTGTTTTTT
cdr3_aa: CALLATNEKLFF